This passage covers 19 T cell receptor beta chains from one sample sequenced in a study of blood T cell repertoires in COVID-19. Some clones are missing from TCRdb's copy, which holds only in-frame ones; the method was immunoSEQ multiplex PCR. The sample consists of approximately 160,000 clones, 84% of them appearing once. What was sequenced was peripheral blood. Source of these receptors: a woman between 45 and 60 years old in a cohort sampled during active or convalescent COVID-19.

The rearrangement uses TRBV11-2 and TRBJ2-5; 12 nucleotides align to TRBD2. Germline V lookup: CDR1 SGHAT, CDR2 FQNNGV. V gave up 4 bases and J gave up 4 bases; unmatched junction bases: 7. The CDR3 is 16 amino acids. The CDR3 spells CASSSTLAGGRETQYF. CDR3 DNA sequence: TGTGCCAGCAGCTCGACGCTAGCGGGGGGGCGAGAGACCCAGTACTTC.

As to this clone: A junction boundary mismatches the germline segment, possibly from a read error. The sample contains more than one DNA sequence encoding this CDR3. This chain uses TRBV5-1 with TRBJ1-6; a weak D match, TRBD1 (6 bases). This CDR3 comprises 17 residues. Germline V lookup: CDR1 SGHRS, CDR2 YFSETQ. Written as DNA, the CDR3 is TGCGCCAGCAGCAACACGGGACAAGACTCCTATAATTCACCCCTTCACTTT. As protein: CASSNTGQDSYNSPLHF.

This chain connects TRBV5-1 to TRBJ2-2; the D gene is possibly TRBD2 (6 bases). Germline V lookup: CDR1 SGHRS, CDR2 YFSETQ. This CDR3 has 15 amino acids. Trimming shortened V by 2 bases and J by 5 bases, and 13 bases separated the two germline ends. CDR3 sequence reads: CASSFGGLLTGELFF. CDR3 nucleotide sequence: TGCGCCAGCAGCTTCGGGGGACTGCTAACCGGGGAGCTGTTTTTT.

The rearrangement joins TRBV6-6 to TRBJ2-3, with 11 bases fitting TRBD2. J was trimmed by 3 bases and V by 6 bases; bases with no gene match: 8. The CDR3 consists of 16 residues. Germline loops: CDR1 MNHNY, CDR2 SVGAGI (reference sequence). CDR3 amino acids: CASRRVAGGPTDTQYF. The CDR3 coding sequence is TGTGCCAGCAGACGAGTAGCGGGGGGGCCTACAGATACGCAGTATTTT.

The gene calls are TRBV30 and TRBJ1-5, with 9 nucleotides matching TRBD1. The germline gives CDR1 GTSNPN, CDR2 SVGIG (reference sequence). The CDR3 loop spans 14 amino acids. Unmatched junction bases numbered 9, after V lost 5 bases and J lost 7 bases. The CDR3 bases are TGTGCCTGGGGACCGGGACAGGGAAGACAGCCCCAGCATTTT. Protein: CAWGPGQGRQPQHF.

The chain couples TRBV9 to TRBJ1-3; tentative D call: TRBD1 (6 bases). Germline CDR1 is SGDLS and CDR2 is YYNGEE. The CDR3 is made up of 15 amino acids. V was clipped by 0 bases and J by 4 bases, with 11 bases between them. This chain's CDR3 is CASSVDRVLGNTIYF. CDR3 coding DNA: TGTGCCAGCAGCGTAGACAGGGTTCTAGGAAACACCATATATTTT.

The chain recombines TRBV30 with TRBJ2-1, with 8 bases matching TRBD1. Germline CDR1 GTSNPN, CDR2 SVGIG (reference sequence). The CDR3 consists of 18 residues. V shed 5 bases and J 0 bases; nucleotides not matched to a gene: 15. The DNA for the CDR3 is TGTGCCTGGGATACGAGAAGGGACAGGACCTTCTCCTACAATGAGCAGTTCTTC. Translation gives CAWDTRRDRTFSYNEQFF.

This sequence joins TRBV12-3 or TRBV12-4 and TRBJ2-7; D is undetermined. Trimming took 5 bases from V and 3 from J, leaving 5 bases between them. This CDR3 has 11 residues. The CDR3 nucleotides read TGTGCCAGCAGTCCAGACTACGAGCAGTACTTC. Its protein product is CASSPDYEQYF.

The CDR3 DNA reads as TGTGCCAGCAGCTTAATGCGGGGCACTGAAGCTTTCTTT. It encodes CASSLMRGTEAFF. This sequence joins TRBV11-3 and TRBJ1-1; D unresolved. This CDR3 is built from 13 residues. Trimming took 2 bases from V and 4 from J, leaving 8 bases between them. Per germline, CDR1 SGHNT and CDR2 YENEEA.

This chain joins TRBV19 and TRBJ1-2, with D tentatively TRBD1 (6 bases). V was shortened by 4 bases and J by 4 bases, with 16 bases between the two germline ends. Germline CDR1 reads LNHDA; CDR2 reads SQIVND (reference sequence). The CDR3 covers 15 residues. The CDR3 here is CASSSIGGQAYGYTF. The CDR3 nucleotides read TGTGCCAGTAGTAGTATCGGGGGGCAGGCCTATGGCTACACCTTC. The full variable domain, completed using reference TRBV19 and TRBJ1-2, is DGGITQSPKYLFRKEGQNVTLSCEQNLNHDAMYWYRQDPGQGLRLIYYSQIVNDFQKGDIAEGYSVSREKKESFPLTVTSAQKNPTAFYLCASSSIGGQAYGYTFGSGTRLTVV.

A few counts support this clone. The rearrangement uses TRBV5-1 and TRBJ1-1; D perhaps matches TRBD1 (5 bases). Looked up from germline, CDR1 is SGHRS and CDR2 is YFSETQ. This CDR3 has 13 residues. Trimming took 5 bases from V and 4 from J, leaving 12 bases between them. CDR3: CASRDDRVTEAFF. The CDR3 coding sequence is TGCGCCAGCAGGGATGACAGAGTCACTGAAGCTTTCTTT.

A few counts support this clone. The chain links TRBV19 to TRBJ1-6, with a possible D match to TRBD1 (5 bases). V was shortened by 1 base and J by 10 bases, with 11 bases between the two germline ends. Per the germline V gene, CDR1 is LNHDA and CDR2 is SQIVND (reference sequence). The CDR3 contains 14 residues. The DNA of the CDR3 is TGTGCCAGTAGTATAGCCGGGGGTATATCACCCCTCCACTTT. Amino acids: CASSIAGGISPLHF.

The chain is built from TRBV10-3 and TRBJ2-2, with D perhaps TRBD2 (6 bases). Germline CDR1 and CDR2: ENHRY and SYGVKD. V was cut by 6 bases and J by 0 bases, with 11 bases left in between. This CDR3 spans 15 amino acids. The CDR3 DNA reads TGTGCCATCAGGAGCGGGCTTGCGAACACCGGGGAGCTGTTTTTT. This translates into CAIRSGLANTGELFF.

The rearrangement joins TRBV9 to TRBJ2-4, with 9 nucleotides matching TRBD2. Per germline, CDR1 SGDLS and CDR2 YYNGEE. J lost 11 bases, V lost 1 base, and 10 bases had no gene match. CDR3 length: 15 residues. CDR3 DNA: TGTGCCAGCAGCGTATCCCCCGGGGTAGCGGGGGTTCAGTACTTC. Translating gives CASSVSPGVAGVQYF.

This clone was counted a single time. The V call is TRBV6-5, the J call TRBJ1-4; tentatively, D is TRBD1 (5 bases). The V end was cut by 6 bases, the J end by 8 bases, with 16 bases between. Germline-derived CDR1 and CDR2 are MNHEY and SVGAGI. The CDR3 has 14 amino acids. The CDR3, as DNA: TGTGCCAGCAGCTCGGGGCAGGGAGGAGAAAAACTGTTTTTT. Amino acid sequence: CASSSGQGGEKLFF.

This clone was seen just once. The genes are TRBV6-5 and TRBJ2-5; D not certain. The length of the CDR3 is 13 residues. Trimming cost V 0 bases and J 2 bases, with 4 bases left between them. Per the germline V gene, CDR1 is MNHEY and CDR2 is SVGAGI. CDR3 nucleotides: TGTGCCAGCAGTTACTCATATCAAGAGACCCAGTACTTC. Protein: CASSYSYQETQYF.

The chain joins TRBV24-1 to TRBJ2-1; TRBD1 matches 7 bases. With 6 bases clipped from V and 0 bases from J, the junction kept 4 bases outside the gene matches. The CDR3 is 15 residues long. Germline V gene lookup returns CDR1 KGHDR and CDR2 SFDVKD. The CDR3 spells CATSLTGSSYNEQFF. The CDR3 nucleotides are TGTGCCACCAGTTTGACAGGGAGCTCCTACAATGAGCAGTTCTTC.

V is TRBV6-2 or TRBV6-3 and J is TRBJ1-2; no clear D. The CDR3 contains 14 residues. The germline V gene has CDR1 MNHEY and CDR2 SVGEGT. Trimming left V 2 bases short and J 4 bases short, with 11 bases between. DNA of the CDR3: TGTGCCAGCAGTTACGGTGGGCCTCCCTATGGCTACACCTTC. Protein product: CASSYGGPPYGYTF.

This rearrangement joins TRBV30 to TRBJ1-1; the D gene is possibly TRBD1 (5 bases). V lost 3 bases and J lost 0, with 8 bases in between. Germline V lookup: CDR1 GTSNPN, CDR2 SVGIG (reference sequence). This CDR3 spans 13 amino acids. This CDR3 is CAWRRQLNTEAFF. The CDR3 coding sequence is TGTGCCTGGAGAAGACAGTTGAACACTGAAGCTTTCTTT.